Reported below is one T cell receptor beta chain. Its antigen remains unknown. The data were produced by immunoSEQ multiplex PCR, yet TCRdb's version contains in-frame clones alone and is incomplete. The repertoire holds approximately 2.4 million clones, with 90% to 97% as singletons. CDR1 is MNHNS, CDR2 SASEGT, per germline. The CDR3 is made up of 15 amino acids. Trimming left V 1 base short and J 0 bases short, with 7 bases between. These data originate in a study of shared clonotypes between healthy human individuals. The study's findings and limits: An anticipated effect of sequencing depth on clonotype sharing among donors was recognized.

The V call is TRBV6-1, the J call TRBJ1-5; D is uncertain. The clonotype originates from a man between 18 and 35 years old in good health. The sequenced sample consisted of naive CD4+ T cells sorted from blood. Subset noted: CD45RA+ positively selected. The CDR3 region has the DNA TGTGCCAGCAGTGAAGGATTACCTAGCAATCAGCCCCAGCATTTT. It encodes CASSEGLPSNQPQHF.